The 26 T cell receptor beta chains reported below all come from one sample, sequenced in a study of blood T cell repertoires in COVID-19. The table came from immunoSEQ multiplex PCR; TCRdb's copy has only in-frame clones and leaves some out. This sample has around 480,000 clones, with around 89% found just once. Sequenced sample: peripheral blood. All receptors derive from a woman aged 50 to 65 with COVID-19, enrolled during active disease.

The DNA for the CDR3 is TGTGCCAGCAGTTTAACGGGGGGCCGCTCTGGAAACACCATATATTTT. Translated: CASSLTGGRSGNTIYF. The gene calls are TRBV27 and TRBJ1-3; TRBD1 is a possible D gene (6 bases). CDR1 is MNHEY, CDR2 SMNVEV, per germline (reference sequence). The CDR3 spans 16 residues. Trimming cost V 2 bases and J 0 bases, with 11 bases left between them.

The chain carries TRBV6-4 and TRBJ2-3, with TRBD2 identical over 9 bases. Looked up from germline, CDR1 is MRHNA and CDR2 is SNTAGT. Unmatched junction bases numbered 4, after V lost 6 bases and J lost 0 bases. The CDR3 runs 15 residues. The CDR3 bases are TGTGCCAGCAGCATTAGCGGGGGCAGCACAGATACGCAGTATTTT. It specifies CASSISGGSTDTQYF.

This chain uses TRBV7-9 with TRBJ2-7; the D gene is possibly TRBD1 (5 bases). The germline V gene has CDR1 SEHNR and CDR2 FQNEAQ (reference sequence). V lost 2 bases to trimming and J lost 5 bases, with 10 bases between them. CDR3 size: 13 residues. The CDR3 DNA reads TGTGCCAGCAGCTTATCAAGGGGCCACGAGCAGTACTTC. This gives the protein CASSLSRGHEQYF.

This clone was seen only a few times. The V and J genes are TRBV9 and TRBJ1-1; D gene unclear. CDR1 SGDLS and CDR2 YYNGEE come from the germline V gene. The V gene lost 0 bases and the J gene lost 3 bases, with 6 bases spanning the gap. CDR3 size: 13 residues. The chain's CDR3 is CASSVVPDTEAFF. The CDR3 bases are TGTGCCAGCAGCGTAGTACCGGACACTGAAGCTTTCTTT.

The chain carries TRBV18 and TRBJ1-1; a weak D match, TRBD1 (5 bases). V was clipped by 3 bases and J by 7 bases, with 12 bases between them. From germline, CDR1 is KGHSH and CDR2 LQKENI. The CDR3 loop spans 13 amino acids. This CDR3 is CASSPRDSFEAFF. The CDR3 DNA follows: TGTGCCAGCTCACCTCGAGACAGCTTTGAAGCTTTCTTT. Combining the CDR3 with reference TRBV18 and TRBJ1-1 gives the whole variable domain NAGVMQNPRHLVRRRGQEARLRCSPMKGHSHVYWYRQLPEEGLKFMVYLQKENIIDESGMPKERFSAEFPKEGPSILRIQQVVRGDSAAYFCASSPRDSFEAFFGQGTRLTVV.

This clone has just one count. The V and J genes are TRBV6-5 and TRBJ2-3; D possibly corresponds to TRBD1 (6 bases). Trimming stripped 7 bases from V and 6 bases from J, with 17 bases between. The CDR3 is 14 residues long. Looked up from germline, CDR1 is MNHEY and CDR2 is SVGAGI. For the CDR3, the DNA is TGTGCCAGCACTCCCAGCAGGGGCTCCGATACGCAGTATTTT. Protein sequence: CASTPSRGSDTQYF.

This chain joins TRBV5-1 and TRBJ2-7; 8 nucleotides line up with TRBD1. Germline CDR1 is SGHRS and CDR2 is YFSETQ. The CDR3 length is 15 residues. V was clipped by 4 bases and J by 7 bases; unmatched bases: 13. The CDR3 spells CASSPDDRGLREQYF. The CDR3 DNA sequence: TGCGCCAGCAGCCCGGACGACAGGGGCTTAAGAGAGCAGTACTTC.

The J gene is TRBJ1-1, the V gene TRBV19, with TRBD1 identical over 9 bases. The CDR3 runs 14 residues. CDR1 and CDR2 (germline): LNHDA, SQIVND (reference sequence). With 5 bases clipped from V and 5 bases from J, the junction kept 6 bases outside the gene matches. This CDR3 is CASSRQGVWTEAFF. DNA for the CDR3: TGTGCCAGTAGTCGACAGGGGGTTTGGACTGAAGCTTTCTTT. The full variable domain, its missing parts supplied by reference TRBV19 and TRBJ1-1, is DGGITQSPKYLFRKEGQNVTLSCEQNLNHDAMYWYRQDPGQGLRLIYYSQIVNDFQKGDIAEGYSVSREKKESFPLTVTSAQKNPTAFYLCASSRQGVWTEAFFGQGTRLTVV.

The V gene is TRBV19, the J gene TRBJ1-2; 8 positions agree with TRBD1. There are 14 residues in the CDR3. The J segment lost 7 bases and the V segment lost 7 bases, leaving 11 bases of the junction unmatched. Germline V gene sequence: CDR1 LNHDA, CDR2 SQIVND (reference sequence). The CDR3 sequence is CASTFGQGFAGYTF. The CDR3 nucleotides read TGTGCCAGTACCTTTGGACAGGGTTTTGCTGGCTACACCTTC.

This clone was observed once. This chain links TRBV5-1 with TRBJ1-6, with 9 positions matching TRBD1. The germline CDR1 and CDR2 sequences are SGHRS and YFSETQ. CDR3 length: 15 amino acids. V gave up 4 bases and J gave up 7 bases; unmatched junction bases: 6. CDR3: CASSQQGAVNSPLHF. The DNA of the CDR3 is TGCGCCAGCAGCCAACAGGGGGCGGTGAATTCACCCCTCCACTTT.

The rearrangement links TRBV9 to TRBJ2-1, with D perhaps TRBD1 (6 bases). V shed 7 bases and J shed 7 bases, with 15 bases lying between them. Germline assignment: CDR1 SGDLS and CDR2 YYNGEE. The CDR3 spans 13 residues. CDR3 loop: CASGGRGRNEQFF. Here the CDR3 DNA reads TGTGCCAGCGGTGGCAGGGGAAGGAATGAGCAGTTCTTC.

The V call is TRBV28, the J call TRBJ1-2; 9 bases are shared with TRBD1. The CDR3 totals 15 residues. With V trimmed by 6 bases and J by 3 bases, 8 bases remained unmatched. Germline CDR1 MDHEN, CDR2 SYDVKM. CDR3 nucleotide sequence: TGTGCCAGCAGCTTTCCCGGGACAGGGTACTATGGCTACACCTTC. Translating gives CASSFPGTGYYGYTF.

The gene calls are TRBV12-5 and TRBJ2-2, with no clear D. V was trimmed by 3 bases and J by 6 bases, leaving 11 bases between them. The CDR3 is made up of 14 amino acids. In germline, CDR1 is LGHNT, CDR2 FRNRAP. The CDR3 region is CASGLVVLAGELFF. The CDR3 nucleotides read TGTGCTAGTGGTTTAGTAGTGTTGGCCGGGGAGCTGTTTTTT.

As to this clone: One end of the junction varies from germline; a read error may be responsible. V is TRBV6-4 and J is TRBJ2-1, with a possible D match to TRBD2 (6 bases). Germline CDR1 reads MRHNA; CDR2 reads SNTAGT. This CDR3 is built from 14 residues. The CDR3 sequence: CASSDLGGRDEQFF. The CDR3 DNA sequence: TGTGCCAGCAGCGACTTGGGGGGAAGGGATGAGCAGTTCTTC.

This clone has more than one count but fewer than ten. The chain has TRBV11-2 and TRBJ2-2; 8 bases align to TRBD2. Germline V CDR1 and CDR2: SGHAT, FQNNGV. This CDR3 has 12 amino acids. The CDR3 here is CGVSGETGELFF. The CDR3 DNA follows: TGTGGGGTTAGCGGGGAAACCGGGGAGCTGTTTTTT.

The gene calls are TRBV10-2 and TRBJ2-2; D uncertain. The CDR3 is 14 residues long. Germline values: CDR1 WSHSY, CDR2 SAAADI. Trimming stripped 6 bases from V and 1 base from J, with 9 bases between. DNA for the CDR3: TGCGCCAGCAGCCCCCCAGGGAACACCGGGGAGCTGTTTTTT. It is translated as CASSPPGNTGELFF.

This clone was seen more than once but under ten times. The V gene is TRBV30, the J gene TRBJ1-1; tentative D call: TRBD1 (5 bases). Trimming took 4 bases from V and 5 from J, leaving 11 bases between them. This CDR3 has 12 amino acids. The germline CDR1 and CDR2 sequences are GTSNPN and SVGIG (reference sequence). The CDR3: CAWKWGETEAFF. In DNA, the CDR3 is TGTGCCTGGAAATGGGGGGAAACTGAAGCTTTCTTT.

This rearrangement joins TRBV19 to TRBJ2-3, with a weak D call TRBD2 (5 bases). Trimming removed 6 bases at V and 9 bases at J, with 16 bases between. CDR3 length equals 13 residues. Per the germline V gene, CDR1 is LNHDA and CDR2 is SQIVND (reference sequence). The CDR3 DNA follows: TGTGCCAGTAGCCTAGTCGTCGGGGTAACGCAGTATTTT. The encoded protein is CASSLVVGVTQYF.

In this sample, this clone turned up a few times. The chain links TRBV6-1 to TRBJ2-7; 10 nucleotides align to TRBD2. Unmatched junction bases numbered 12, after V lost 4 bases and J lost 3 bases. The CDR3 loop spans 17 amino acids. Germline CDR1 MNHNS, CDR2 SASEGT. The CDR3 DNA reads TGTGCCAGCAGTGTGTTAACTAGCGGGGACCTCAACTACGAGCAGTACTTC. Residues: CASSVLTSGDLNYEQYF.

The CDR3 DNA sequence: TGCGCCAGCAGCTTGGTTTGGGGGGAAGACACTGAAGCTTTCTTT. This translates into CASSLVWGEDTEAFF. This rearrangement joins TRBV5-1 to TRBJ1-1; TRBD1 might be the D (5 bases). Germline CDR1 and CDR2: SGHRS and YFSETQ. The V end lost 0 bases, the J end lost 3 bases, and 12 bases lay between the germline ends. The CDR3 totals 15 residues. The complete variable domain, with remaining parts taken from reference TRBV5-1 and TRBJ1-1, reads KAGVTQTPRYLIKTRGQQVTLSCSPISGHRSVSWYQQTPGQGLQFLFEYFSETQRNKGNFPGRFSGRQFSNSRSEMNVSTLELGDSALYLCASSLVWGEDTEAFFGQGTRLTVV.

The genes are TRBV5-1 and TRBJ1-2, with D possibly being TRBD1 (5 bases). CDR3 length equals 15 residues. V was clipped by 0 bases and J by 0 bases, with 9 bases between them. Germline V gives CDR1 SGHRS, CDR2 YFSETQ. CDR3 sequence: CASSLGDRANYGYTF. The CDR3 DNA reads as TGCGCCAGCAGCTTGGGAGACAGAGCTAACTATGGCTACACCTTC.

The V call is TRBV2, the J call TRBJ2-3, with a tentative D call TRBD2 (6 bases). V dropped 5 bases and J dropped 14 bases, with 20 bases sitting between them. Germline CDR1 is SNHLY and CDR2 is FYNNEI. The CDR3 loop spans 13 amino acids. Written as DNA, the CDR3 is TGTGCCAGCAGTTACACTACTAGCCCCCTTTTGTATTTT. It specifies CASSYTTSPLLYF. Combining the CDR3 with reference TRBV2 and TRBJ2-3 gives the whole variable domain EPEVTQTPSHQVTQMGQEVILRCVPISNHLYFYWYRQILGQKVEFLVSFYNNEISEKSEIFDDQFSVERPDGSNFTLKIRSTKLEDSAMYFCASSYTTSPLLYFGPGTRLTVL.

The chain couples TRBV3-1 (or the pseudogene TRBV3-2) to TRBJ2-3; TRBD2 matches at 9 bases. The CDR3 is 17 residues long. The trim removed 4 bases at V and 6 bases at J, leaving 14 bases unmatched. CDR1 is LGHDT and CDR2 is YNNKEL in the germline V gene (reference sequence). The CDR3 region has the DNA TGTGCCAGCAGCCCCTTCAGCGGGGCGGGGGGGCCCGATACGCAGTATTTT. Its protein product is CASSPFSGAGGPDTQYF.

The rearrangement joins TRBV30 to TRBJ1-4; tentative D call: TRBD1 (5 bases). Trimming took off 0 bases at V and 3 bases at J, with 11 bases between the two ends. The CDR3 runs to 15 residues. Germline V gene sequence: CDR1 GTSNPN, CDR2 SVGIG (reference sequence). The CDR3 loop reads CAWSVLGAANEKLFF. DNA of the CDR3: TGTGCCTGGAGTGTACTTGGGGCGGCTAATGAAAAACTGTTTTTT.

The rearrangement links TRBV19 to TRBJ2-3; the D gene is possibly TRBD2 (6 bases). The V and J ends lost 3 bases and 0 bases respectively, with 7 bases between them. The germline CDR1 and CDR2 sequences are LNHDA and SQIVND (reference sequence). This CDR3 region has 14 residues. The CDR3 here is CASSIRESTDTQYF. CDR3 coding DNA: TGTGCCAGTAGTATCCGGGAGAGCACAGATACGCAGTATTTT.

The CDR3 region is CASSRLQGVTNEQYF. CDR3 DNA sequence: TGTGCCAGCAGTCGACTCCAGGGGGTTACGAACGAGCAGTACTTC. The J gene is TRBJ2-7, the V gene TRBV13, with TRBD1 matching 7 bases. The V segment lost 6 bases and the J segment 5 bases; nucleotides outside the gene matches: 13. This CDR3 comprises 15 residues. Germline loops: CDR1 PRHDT, CDR2 FYEKMQ (reference sequence). Looking up the rest from reference TRBV13 and TRBJ2-7 gives the full variable domain: AAGVIQSPRHLIKEKRETATLKCYPIPRHDTVYWYQQGPGQDPQFLISFYEKMQSDKGSIPDRFSAQQFSDYHSELNMSSLELGDSALYFCASSRLQGVTNEQYFGPGTRLTVT.